The rows below give T cell receptor beta chains drawn from one sample of a study of T-cell memory formation after mild COVID-19. TCRdb passed the 5' RACE reads through MiXCR, listing each CDR3 protein once. The sample includes roughly 250,000 distinct CDR3 sequences, over 15% of them seen just once. The sample comprised PBMCs or a T cell subset sorted from them (not recorded which). These TCRs come from a man between 18 and 35 years old who had mild COVID-19 (a few samples of this study predate the infection). Cell type and time point are not known. Both conserved end residues are part of each CDR3. Fields, in order: clone size, V gene, J gene, D gene, CDR3 DNA, CDR3 protein. D genes are given only for firm matches. The size field is filled for only some rows; it gives once, few, many or a size class.

abundance: NA
v_gene: TRBV28
j_gene: TRBJ1-2
d_gene: NA
CDR3nt: TGTGCCAGCAGTTTGGGGCAGGGCTACACCTTC
CDR3aa: CASSLGQGYTF

abundance: NA
v_gene: TRBV20-1
j_gene: TRBJ2-5
d_gene: NA
CDR3nt: TGCAGTGCTCCCGGGACGCCAACCCGAGAGACCCAGTACTTC
CDR3aa: CSAPGTPTRETQYF

abundance: NA
v_gene: TRBV9
j_gene: TRBJ2-1
d_gene: TRBD2
CDR3nt: TGTGCCAGCAGCGTAGAGCCGACTAGCCACAATGAGCAGTTCTTC
CDR3aa: CASSVEPTSHNEQFF

abundance: NA
v_gene: TRBV10-1
j_gene: TRBJ2-3
d_gene: TRBD2
CDR3nt: TGCGCCAGCAGTGATCTAGCGGGGGCTAGCACAGATACGCAGTATTTT
CDR3aa: CASSDLAGASTDTQYF

abundance: NA
v_gene: TRBV19
j_gene: TRBJ2-1
d_gene: NA
CDR3nt: TGTGCCAGTAGTCCCCGGGGCCTCGACCATGAGCAGTTCTTC
CDR3aa: CASSPRGLDHEQFF

abundance: few
v_gene: TRBV11-2
j_gene: TRBJ1-4
d_gene: NA
CDR3nt: TGTGCCAGCAGCCGTGGCTCGATAGCAACTAATGAAAAACTGTTTTTT
CDR3aa: CASSRGSIATNEKLFF

abundance: many
v_gene: TRBV6-5
j_gene: TRBJ2-7
d_gene: TRBD1
CDR3nt: TGTGCCAGCAGTTACGACAGGGGGTACGAGCAGTACTTC
CDR3aa: CASSYDRGYEQYF

abundance: few
v_gene: TRBV6-2/TRBV6-3
j_gene: TRBJ2-5
d_gene: NA
CDR3nt: TGTGCCAGCAGTTACGTCTTCGGTGCAGGGAATAAAGAGACCCAGTACTTC
CDR3aa: CASSYVFGAGNKETQYF

abundance: NA
v_gene: TRBV12-3/TRBV12-4
j_gene: TRBJ2-2
d_gene: NA
CDR3nt: TGTGCCAGCAGACCCGGACGCAGGGTCACCGGGGAGCTGTTTTTT
CDR3aa: CASRPGRRVTGELFF

abundance: NA
v_gene: TRBV7-2
j_gene: TRBJ1-1
d_gene: NA
CDR3nt: TGTGCCAGCAACAGACAGGTCGAAGCTTTCTTT
CDR3aa: CASNRQVEAFF

abundance: NA
v_gene: TRBV3-1
j_gene: TRBJ2-1
d_gene: TRBD2
CDR3nt: TGTGCCAGCAGCCGGGGACTAGCGGGGGCTCTCTCCTACAATGAGCAGTTCTTC
CDR3aa: CASSRGLAGALSYNEQFF

abundance: NA
v_gene: TRBV4-3
j_gene: TRBJ1-1
d_gene: NA
CDR3nt: TGCGCCAGCAGCCTTTACAGGTATACTGAAGCTTTCTTT
CDR3aa: CASSLYRYTEAFF

abundance: few
v_gene: TRBV20-1
j_gene: TRBJ1-1
d_gene: NA
CDR3nt: TGCAGTGCTAGAGACAGGACCATGAACACTGAAGCTTTCTTT
CDR3aa: CSARDRTMNTEAFF

abundance: NA
v_gene: TRBV11-2
j_gene: TRBJ2-1
d_gene: TRBD2
CDR3nt: TGTGCCAGCAGCTTCACCCTCCAGCGGGGGAATGAGCAGTTCTTC
CDR3aa: CASSFTLQRGNEQFF

abundance: few
v_gene: TRBV6-5
j_gene: TRBJ2-5
d_gene: NA
CDR3nt: TGTGCCAGCAGTCTCGCCCTCGGGACCCAGTACTTC
CDR3aa: CASSLALGTQYF

abundance: NA
v_gene: TRBV9
j_gene: TRBJ1-1
d_gene: NA
CDR3nt: TGTGCCAGCAGCCCATATGATGGGGGGGACACTGAAGCTTTCTTT
CDR3aa: CASSPYDGGDTEAFF

abundance: few
v_gene: TRBV7-2
j_gene: TRBJ1-2
d_gene: NA
CDR3nt: TGTGCCAGCAGCTTGCTGAGGCAGAACTATGGCTACACCTTC
CDR3aa: CASSLLRQNYGYTF

abundance: many
v_gene: TRBV7-9
j_gene: TRBJ1-2
d_gene: NA
CDR3nt: TGTGCCAGCAGCCGTACAGAGAACTATGGCTACACCTTC
CDR3aa: CASSRTENYGYTF

abundance: NA
v_gene: TRBV29-1
j_gene: TRBJ2-1
d_gene: TRBD1
CDR3nt: TGCAGCGGGGCGCGGGACAGGTTAAATGAGCAGTTCTTC
CDR3aa: CSGARDRLNEQFF

abundance: few
v_gene: TRBV9
j_gene: TRBJ1-5
d_gene: NA
CDR3nt: TGTGCCAGCAGCGTAGATTCAGGGGCCAATCAGCCCCAGCATTTT
CDR3aa: CASSVDSGANQPQHF